Reported below is one T cell receptor beta chain. Its specificity is unknown. This CDR3 is 17 amino acids long. Trimming took 3 bases from V and 3 from J, leaving 21 bases between them. In germline, CDR1 is SGDLS, CDR2 YYNGEE. The data were obtained in a study of cytotoxic CD8 clonotypes in ibrutinib-treated CLL. Study as a whole: After a median roughly twelve months on treatment (6 to 36), response samples were drawn.

Study-wide results and limits: Clonality increased with ibrutinib response but returned toward baseline at progression. Sampling schedules were unmatched across sustained-remission and progressing patients.

With sequencing, the targeted depth ranged from 1 in 200,000 to 1 in 1 million T cells. Data came from immunoSEQ multiplex PCR; TCRdb stores just in-frame clones and leaves some out. Of about 270,000 clones in the sample, 76% were seen once. This sequence was found in a human donor with chronic lymphocytic leukemia. The sample consisted of PBMCs, taken at disease progression, from a patient treated with ibrutinib. The V call is TRBV9, the J call TRBJ1-1; possible D gene TRBD1, 6 bases. CDR3 amino acids: CASSAPRGGRWDTEAFF. In nucleotides, the CDR3 is TGTGCCAGCAGCGCTCCCCGCGGGGGCAGGTGGGACACTGAAGCTTTCTTT. The full variable domain, with the rest looked up from reference TRBV9 and TRBJ1-1, is DSGVTQTPKHLITATGQRVTLRCSPRSGDLSVYWYQQSLDQGLQFLIQYYNGEERAKGNILERFSAQQFPDLHSELNLSSLELGDSALYFCASSAPRGGRWDTEAFFGQGTRLTVV.